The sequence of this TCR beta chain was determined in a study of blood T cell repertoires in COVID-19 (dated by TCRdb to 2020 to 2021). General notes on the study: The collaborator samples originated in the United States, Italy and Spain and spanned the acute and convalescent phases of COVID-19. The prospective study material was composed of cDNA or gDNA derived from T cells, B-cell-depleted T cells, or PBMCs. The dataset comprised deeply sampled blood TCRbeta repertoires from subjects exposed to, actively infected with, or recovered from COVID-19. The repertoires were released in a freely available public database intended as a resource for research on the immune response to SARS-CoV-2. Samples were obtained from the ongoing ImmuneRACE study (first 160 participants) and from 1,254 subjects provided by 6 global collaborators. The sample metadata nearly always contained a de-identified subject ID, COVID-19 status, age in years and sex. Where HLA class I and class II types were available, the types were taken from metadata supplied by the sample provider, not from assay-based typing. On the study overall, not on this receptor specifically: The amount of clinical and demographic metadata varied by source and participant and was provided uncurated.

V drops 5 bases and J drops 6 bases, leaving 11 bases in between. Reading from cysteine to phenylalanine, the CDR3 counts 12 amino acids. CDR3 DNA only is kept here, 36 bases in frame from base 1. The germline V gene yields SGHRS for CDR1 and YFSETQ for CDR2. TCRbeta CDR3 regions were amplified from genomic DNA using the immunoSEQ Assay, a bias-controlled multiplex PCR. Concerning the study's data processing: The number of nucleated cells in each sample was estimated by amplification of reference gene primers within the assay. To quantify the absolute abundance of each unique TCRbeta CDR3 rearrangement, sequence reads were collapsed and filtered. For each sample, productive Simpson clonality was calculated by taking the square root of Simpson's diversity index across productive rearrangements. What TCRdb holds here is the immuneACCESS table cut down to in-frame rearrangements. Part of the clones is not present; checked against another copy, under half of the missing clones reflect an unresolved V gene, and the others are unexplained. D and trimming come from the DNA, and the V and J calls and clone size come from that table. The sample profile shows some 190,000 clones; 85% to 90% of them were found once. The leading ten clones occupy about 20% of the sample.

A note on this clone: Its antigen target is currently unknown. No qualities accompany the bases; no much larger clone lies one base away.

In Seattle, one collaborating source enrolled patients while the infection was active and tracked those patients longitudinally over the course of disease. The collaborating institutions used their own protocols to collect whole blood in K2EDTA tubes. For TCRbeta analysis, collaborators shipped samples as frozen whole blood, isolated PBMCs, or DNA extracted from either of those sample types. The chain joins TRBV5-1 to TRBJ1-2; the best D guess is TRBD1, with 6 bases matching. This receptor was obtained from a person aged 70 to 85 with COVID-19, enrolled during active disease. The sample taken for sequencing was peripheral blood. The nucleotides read TGCGCCAGCAGGCTACAGGGAGATGGCTACACCTTC. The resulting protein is CASRLQGDGYTF.